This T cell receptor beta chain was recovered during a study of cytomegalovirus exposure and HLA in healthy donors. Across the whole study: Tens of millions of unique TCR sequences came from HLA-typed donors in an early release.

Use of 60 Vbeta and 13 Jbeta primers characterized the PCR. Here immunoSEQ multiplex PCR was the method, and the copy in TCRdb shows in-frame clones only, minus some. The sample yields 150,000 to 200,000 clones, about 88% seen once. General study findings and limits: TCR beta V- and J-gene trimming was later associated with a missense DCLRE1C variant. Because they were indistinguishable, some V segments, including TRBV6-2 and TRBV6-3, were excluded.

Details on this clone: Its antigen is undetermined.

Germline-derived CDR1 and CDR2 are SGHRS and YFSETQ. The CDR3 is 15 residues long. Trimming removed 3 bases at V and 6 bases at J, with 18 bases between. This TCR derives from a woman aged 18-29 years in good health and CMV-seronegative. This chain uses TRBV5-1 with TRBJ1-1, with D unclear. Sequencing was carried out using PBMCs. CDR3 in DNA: TGCGCCAGCAGCTCGTCCCGGGAGGGAGCTCCTGAAGCTTTCTTT. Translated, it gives CASSSSREGAPEAFF.